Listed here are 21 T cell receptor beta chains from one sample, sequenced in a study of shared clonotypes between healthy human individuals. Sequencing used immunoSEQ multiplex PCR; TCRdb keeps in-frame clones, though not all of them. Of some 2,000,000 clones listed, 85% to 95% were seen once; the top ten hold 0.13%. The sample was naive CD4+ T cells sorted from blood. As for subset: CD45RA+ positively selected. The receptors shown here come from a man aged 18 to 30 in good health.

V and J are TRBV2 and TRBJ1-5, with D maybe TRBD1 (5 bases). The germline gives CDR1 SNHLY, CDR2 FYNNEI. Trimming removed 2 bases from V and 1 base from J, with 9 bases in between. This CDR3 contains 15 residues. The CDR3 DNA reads TGTGCCAGCAGTGAATACAGGATAAGCAATCAGCCCCAGCATTTT. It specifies CASSEYRISNQPQHF.

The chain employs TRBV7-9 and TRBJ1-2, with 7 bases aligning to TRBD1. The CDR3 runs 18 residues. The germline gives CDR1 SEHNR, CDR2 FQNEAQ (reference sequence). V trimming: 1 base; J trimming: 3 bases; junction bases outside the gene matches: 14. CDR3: CASSLVNLGTVVHYGYTF. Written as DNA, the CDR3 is TGTGCCAGCAGCTTAGTGAATTTGGGGACAGTGGTGCACTATGGCTACACCTTC.

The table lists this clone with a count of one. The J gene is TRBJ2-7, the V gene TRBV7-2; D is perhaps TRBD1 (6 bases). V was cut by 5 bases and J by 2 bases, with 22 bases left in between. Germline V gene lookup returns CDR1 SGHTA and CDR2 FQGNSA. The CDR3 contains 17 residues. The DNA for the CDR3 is TGTGCCAGCAGCCGTAGATCGGCCCCGGACAGAACCTACGAGCAGTACTTC. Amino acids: CASSRRSAPDRTYEQYF.

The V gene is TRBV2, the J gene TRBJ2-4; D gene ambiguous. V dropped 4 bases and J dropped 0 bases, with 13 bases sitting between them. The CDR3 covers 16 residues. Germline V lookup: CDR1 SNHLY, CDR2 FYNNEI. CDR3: CASSVERNLAKNIQYF. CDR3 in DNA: TGTGCCAGCAGTGTGGAGAGGAACTTAGCCAAAAACATTCAGTACTTC. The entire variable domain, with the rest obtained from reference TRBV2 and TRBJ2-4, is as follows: EPEVTQTPSHQVTQMGQEVILRCVPISNHLYFYWYRQILGQKVEFLVSFYNNEISEKSEIFDDQFSVERPDGSNFTLKIRSTKLEDSAMYFCASSVERNLAKNIQYFGAGTRLSVL.

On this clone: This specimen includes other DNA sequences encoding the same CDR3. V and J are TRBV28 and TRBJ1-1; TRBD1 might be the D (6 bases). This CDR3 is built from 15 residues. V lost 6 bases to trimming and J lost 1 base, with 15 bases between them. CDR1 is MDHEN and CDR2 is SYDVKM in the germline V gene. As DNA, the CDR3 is TGTGCCAGCAGCTCTACAGGGACGGGGAACACTGAAGCTTTCTTT. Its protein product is CASSSTGTGNTEAFF.

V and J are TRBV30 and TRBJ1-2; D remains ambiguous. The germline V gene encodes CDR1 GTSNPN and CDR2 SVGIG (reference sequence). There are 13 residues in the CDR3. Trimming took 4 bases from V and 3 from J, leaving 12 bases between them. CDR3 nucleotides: TGTGCCTGGAAGGCGGCTTCCTACTATGGCTACACCTTC. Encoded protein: CAWKAASYYGYTF.

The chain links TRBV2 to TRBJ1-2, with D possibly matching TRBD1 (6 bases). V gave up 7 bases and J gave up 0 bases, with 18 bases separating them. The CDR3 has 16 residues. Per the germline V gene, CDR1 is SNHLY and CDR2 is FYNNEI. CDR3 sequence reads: CASNGGPFLSNYGYTF. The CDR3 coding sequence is TGTGCCAGCAATGGGGGGCCCTTTTTATCTAACTATGGCTACACCTTC.

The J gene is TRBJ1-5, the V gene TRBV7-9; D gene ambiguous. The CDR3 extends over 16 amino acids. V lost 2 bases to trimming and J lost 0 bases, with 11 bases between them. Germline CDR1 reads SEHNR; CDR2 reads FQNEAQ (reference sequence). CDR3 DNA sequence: TGTGCCAGCAGCTTACTCGACTCAGGTAGCAATCAGCCCCAGCATTTT. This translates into CASSLLDSGSNQPQHF.

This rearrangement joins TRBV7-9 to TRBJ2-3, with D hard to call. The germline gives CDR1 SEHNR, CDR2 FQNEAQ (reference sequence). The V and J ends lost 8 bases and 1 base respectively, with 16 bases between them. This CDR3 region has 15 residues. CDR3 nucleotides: TGTGCCAGCTTCCGAGTGGGTCCTCGCACAGATACGCAGTATTTT. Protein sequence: CASFRVGPRTDTQYF. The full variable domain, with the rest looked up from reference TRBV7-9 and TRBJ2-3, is DTGVSQNPRHKITKRGQNVTFRCDPISEHNRLYWYRQTLGQGPEFLTYFQNEAQLEKSRLLSDRFSAERPKGSFSTLEIQRTEQGDSAMYLCASFRVGPRTDTQYFGPGTRLTVL.

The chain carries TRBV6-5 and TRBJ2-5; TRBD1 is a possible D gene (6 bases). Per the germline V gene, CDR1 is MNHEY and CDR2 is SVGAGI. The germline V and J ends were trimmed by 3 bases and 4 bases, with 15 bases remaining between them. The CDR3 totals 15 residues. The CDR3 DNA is TGTGCCAGCAGTTATTGGGGGCAGGGGCCAGAGACCCAGTACTTC. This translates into CASSYWGQGPETQYF.

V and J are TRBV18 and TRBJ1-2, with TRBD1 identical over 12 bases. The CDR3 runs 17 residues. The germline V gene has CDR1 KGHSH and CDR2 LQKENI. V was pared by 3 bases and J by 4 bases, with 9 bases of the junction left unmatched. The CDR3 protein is CASSPGTGGSTTYGYTF. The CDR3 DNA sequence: TGTGCCAGCTCACCTGGGACAGGGGGCTCCACCACCTATGGCTACACCTTC. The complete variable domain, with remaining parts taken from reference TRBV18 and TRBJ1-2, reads NAGVMQNPRHLVRRRGQEARLRCSPMKGHSHVYWYRQLPEEGLKFMVYLQKENIIDESGMPKERFSAEFPKEGPSILRIQQVVRGDSAAYFCASSPGTGGSTTYGYTFGSGTRLTVV.

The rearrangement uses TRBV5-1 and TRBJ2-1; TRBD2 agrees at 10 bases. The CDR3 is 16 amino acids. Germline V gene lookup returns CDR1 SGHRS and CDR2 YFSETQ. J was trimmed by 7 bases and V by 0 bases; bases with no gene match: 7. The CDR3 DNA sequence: TGCGCCAGCAGCTTGGCCCCAAGCGGGGGGGTGAATGAGCAGTTCTTC. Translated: CASSLAPSGGVNEQFF.

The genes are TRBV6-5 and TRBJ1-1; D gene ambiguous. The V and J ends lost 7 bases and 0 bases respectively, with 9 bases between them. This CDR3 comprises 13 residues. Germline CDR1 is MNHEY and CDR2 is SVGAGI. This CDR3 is CASTAGLNTEAFF. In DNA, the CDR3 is TGTGCCAGCACAGCAGGCTTGAACACTGAAGCTTTCTTT.

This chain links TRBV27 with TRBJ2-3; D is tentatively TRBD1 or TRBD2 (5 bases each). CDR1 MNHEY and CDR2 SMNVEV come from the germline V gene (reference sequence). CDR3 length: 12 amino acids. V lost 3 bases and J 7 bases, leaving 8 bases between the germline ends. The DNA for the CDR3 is TGTGCCAGCAGTTTGGGGGAGAATACGCAGTATTTT. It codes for CASSLGENTQYF.

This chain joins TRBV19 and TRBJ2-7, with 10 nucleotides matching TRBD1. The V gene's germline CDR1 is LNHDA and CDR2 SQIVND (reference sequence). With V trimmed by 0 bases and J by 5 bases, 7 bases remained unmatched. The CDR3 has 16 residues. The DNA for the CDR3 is TGTGCCAGTAGTATAGATCCGACAGGGGGCTTGAACGAGCAGTACTTC. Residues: CASSIDPTGGLNEQYF.

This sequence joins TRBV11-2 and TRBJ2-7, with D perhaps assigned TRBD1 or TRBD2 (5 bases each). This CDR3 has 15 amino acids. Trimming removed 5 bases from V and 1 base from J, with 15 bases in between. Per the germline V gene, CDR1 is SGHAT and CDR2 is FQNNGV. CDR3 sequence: CASSQKGPWSYEQYF. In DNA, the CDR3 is TGTGCCAGCAGCCAGAAGGGACCCTGGTCCTACGAGCAGTACTTC.

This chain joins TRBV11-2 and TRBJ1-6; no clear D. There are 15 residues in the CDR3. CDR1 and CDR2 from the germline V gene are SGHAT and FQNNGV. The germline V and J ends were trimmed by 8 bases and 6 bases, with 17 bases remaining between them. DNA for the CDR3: TGTGCCAGCGGACTCAGTGTAAGGATTAATTCACCCCTCCACTTT. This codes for CASGLSVRINSPLHF.

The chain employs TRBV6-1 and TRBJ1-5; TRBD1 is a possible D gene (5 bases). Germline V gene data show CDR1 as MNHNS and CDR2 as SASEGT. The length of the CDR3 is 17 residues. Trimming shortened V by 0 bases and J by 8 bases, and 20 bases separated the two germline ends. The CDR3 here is CASSEALGGGKLKPQHF. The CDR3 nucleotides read TGTGCCAGCAGTGAAGCGCTCGGGGGGGGGAAATTGAAGCCCCAGCATTTT.

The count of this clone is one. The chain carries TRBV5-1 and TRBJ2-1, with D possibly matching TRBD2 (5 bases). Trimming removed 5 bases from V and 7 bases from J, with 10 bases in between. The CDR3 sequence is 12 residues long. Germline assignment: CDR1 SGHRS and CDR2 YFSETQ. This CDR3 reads CASRPRGNEQFF. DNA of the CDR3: TGCGCCAGCAGACCGAGAGGGAATGAGCAGTTCTTC. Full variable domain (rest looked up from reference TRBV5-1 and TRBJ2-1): KAGVTQTPRYLIKTRGQQVTLSCSPISGHRSVSWYQQTPGQGLQFLFEYFSETQRNKGNFPGRFSGRQFSNSRSEMNVSTLELGDSALYLCASRPRGNEQFFGPGTRLTVL.

CDR3 nucleotides: TGTGCCAGCAGCGTTTCACGCGGGGGCCATCTCAGCTCCTACAATGAGCAGTTCTTC. Translating gives CASSVSRGGHLSSYNEQFF. The chain has TRBV9 and TRBJ2-1; weak D call: TRBD2 (7 bases). V gave up 2 bases and J gave up 0 bases, with 21 bases separating them. The CDR3 sequence is 19 residues long. CDR1 and CDR2 from the germline V gene are SGDLS and YYNGEE.

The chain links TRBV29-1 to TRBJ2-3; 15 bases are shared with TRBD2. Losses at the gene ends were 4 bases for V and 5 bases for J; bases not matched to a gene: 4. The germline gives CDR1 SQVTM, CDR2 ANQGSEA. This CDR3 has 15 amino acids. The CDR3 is CSVGTSGGAQDTQYF. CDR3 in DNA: TGCAGCGTTGGGACTAGCGGGGGGGCGCAAGATACGCAGTATTTT.